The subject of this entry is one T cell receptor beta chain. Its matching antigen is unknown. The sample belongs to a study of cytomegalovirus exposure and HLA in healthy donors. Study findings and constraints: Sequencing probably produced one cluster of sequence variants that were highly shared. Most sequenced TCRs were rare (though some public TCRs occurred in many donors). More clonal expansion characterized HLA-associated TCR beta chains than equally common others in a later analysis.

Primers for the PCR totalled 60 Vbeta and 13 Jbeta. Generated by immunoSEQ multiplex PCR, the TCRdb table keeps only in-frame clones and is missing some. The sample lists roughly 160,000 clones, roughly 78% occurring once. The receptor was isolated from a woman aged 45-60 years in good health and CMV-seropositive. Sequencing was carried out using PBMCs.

CDR3 protein: CASSYPPDRGLLGTQFF. CDR3 bases: TGTGCCAGCAGTTACCCCCCGGACAGGGGTCTTTTAGGTACGCAGTTCTTC. This chain links TRBV27 with TRBJ2-1, with TRBD1 matching 9 bases. The V gene end was trimmed by 4 bases and the J gene end by 12 bases; junction bases not matched to a gene: 19. Germline loops: CDR1 MNHEY, CDR2 SMNVEV (reference sequence). The CDR3 sequence is 17 residues long.